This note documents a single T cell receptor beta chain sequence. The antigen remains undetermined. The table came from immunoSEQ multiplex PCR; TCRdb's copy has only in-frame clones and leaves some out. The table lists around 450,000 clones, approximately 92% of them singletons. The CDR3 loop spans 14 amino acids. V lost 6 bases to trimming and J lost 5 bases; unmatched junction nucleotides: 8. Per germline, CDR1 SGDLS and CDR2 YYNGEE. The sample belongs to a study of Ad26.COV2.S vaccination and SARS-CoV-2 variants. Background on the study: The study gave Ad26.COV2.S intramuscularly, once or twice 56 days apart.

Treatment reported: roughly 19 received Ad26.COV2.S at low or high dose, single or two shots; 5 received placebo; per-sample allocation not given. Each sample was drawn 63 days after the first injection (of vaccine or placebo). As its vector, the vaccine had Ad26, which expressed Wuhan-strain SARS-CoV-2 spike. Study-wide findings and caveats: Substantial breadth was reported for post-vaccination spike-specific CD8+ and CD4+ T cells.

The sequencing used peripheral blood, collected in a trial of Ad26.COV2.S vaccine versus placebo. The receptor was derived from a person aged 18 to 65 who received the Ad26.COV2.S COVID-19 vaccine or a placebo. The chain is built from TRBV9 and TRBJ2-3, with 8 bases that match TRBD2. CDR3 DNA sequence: TGTGCCAGCAACGGGAGGGCCTGGAGAGATACGCAGTATTTT. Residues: CASNGRAWRDTQYF.